The 30 T cell receptor beta chains listed next were all sequenced from one sample in a study of T-cell memory formation after mild COVID-19. TCRdb passed the 5' RACE reads through MiXCR, listing each CDR3 protein once. The table includes 300,000 to 350,000 distinct CDR3 sequences, approximately 13% detected once. What was sequenced was PBMCs or a T cell subset sorted from them (not recorded which). The receptors were gathered from a man aged 18 to 35 who had mild COVID-19 (a few samples of this study predate the infection). Cell type and time point are not known.

This clonotype has a handful of counts. J is TRBJ1-2 and V is TRBV4-1; D is perhaps TRBD1 (5 bases). The length of the CDR3 is 12 residues. CDR1 is MGHRA and CDR2 is YSYEKL in the germline V gene. Trimming shortened V by 2 bases and J by 8 bases, and 9 bases separated the two germline ends. The DNA of the CDR3 is TGCGCCAGCAGCCAATTCGGGGGAGGCTACACCTTC. Its translation is CASSQFGGGYTF.

This clonotype was detected only a few times. The J gene is TRBJ1-3, the V gene TRBV6-1; maybe TRBD1 (5 bases). The V end was cut by 1 base, the J end by 1 base, with 5 bases between. The germline gives CDR1 MNHNS, CDR2 SASEGT. The CDR3 length is 14 residues. For the CDR3, the DNA is TGTGCCAGCAGTGAAGGACAGTCTGGAAACACCATATATTTT. It translates to CASSEGQSGNTIYF.

The rearrangement uses TRBV5-1 and TRBJ2-5; tentative D call: TRBD2 (7 bases). The CDR3 is 14 residues long. Trimming left V 3 bases short and J 5 bases short, with 14 bases between. Germline V gives CDR1 SGHRS, CDR2 YFSETQ. The CDR3: CASSWGGHEETQYF. DNA of the CDR3: TGCGCCAGCAGCTGGGGGGGACACGAGGAGACCCAGTACTTC.

This clonotype was detected a few times. The chain links TRBV4-1 to TRBJ2-5; a weak D match, TRBD2 (6 bases). V gave up 0 bases and J gave up 4 bases, with 12 bases separating them. CDR3 length: 15 residues. CDR1 is MGHRA, CDR2 YSYEKL, per germline. The CDR3 region is CASSQEELARETQYF. CDR3 DNA sequence: TGCGCCAGCAGCCAAGAAGAGCTAGCGAGAGAGACCCAGTACTTC.

This chain links TRBV20-1 with TRBJ2-3, with D possibly TRBD2 on 5 matching bases. The CDR3 contains 13 residues. Germline CDR1 and CDR2: DFQATT and SNEGSKA (reference sequence). Trimming cost V 6 bases and J 3 bases, with 13 bases left between them. The chain's CDR3 is CSATPPGTDTQYF. CDR3 bases: TGCAGTGCCACGCCGCCGGGGACAGATACGCAGTATTTT.

The V call is TRBV4-1, the J call TRBJ2-7; D gene ambiguous. Germline V gene sequence: CDR1 MGHRA, CDR2 YSYEKL. Trimming shortened V by 2 bases and J by 4 bases, and 12 bases separated the two germline ends. The CDR3 sequence is 14 residues long. In DNA, the CDR3 is TGCGCCAGCAGCCAACAGTCAGCCACATACGAGCAGTACTTC. Its translation is CASSQQSATYEQYF.

The rearrangement links TRBV7-9 to TRBJ2-2; 8 nucleotides agree with TRBD1. CDR1 and CDR2 from the germline V gene are SEHNR and FQNEAQ (reference sequence). V trimming: 5 bases; J trimming: 5 bases; junction bases outside the gene matches: 10. The CDR3 is made up of 16 amino acids. The CDR3: CASSTHDRGYTGELFF. The CDR3 DNA reads TGTGCCAGCAGCACCCACGACAGGGGATATACCGGGGAGCTGTTTTTT.

This clonotype was seen a handful of times. The V call is TRBV29-1, the J call TRBJ2-3; D possibly corresponds to TRBD2 (6 bases). Germline V gives CDR1 SQVTM, CDR2 ANQGSEA. The CDR3 is made up of 14 amino acids. With 4 bases removed from V and 2 bases from J, the gap between germline ends came to 13 bases. DNA for the CDR3: TGCAGCGTTGCGCGCGGGGAACCCACAGATACGCAGTATTTT. Residues: CSVARGEPTDTQYF.

The sample holds a few counts of this clonotype. The J gene is TRBJ2-5, the V gene TRBV4-3, with 10 bases aligning to TRBD2. The V gene's germline CDR1 is LGHNA and CDR2 YSLEER. Losses at the gene ends were 6 bases for V and 5 bases for J; bases not matched to a gene: 6. The CDR3 totals 14 residues. DNA of the CDR3: TGCGCCAGCAGGCATCTAGCGGGGGACGAGACCCAGTACTTC. Amino acid sequence: CASRHLAGDETQYF.

This clonotype was detected a few times. This rearrangement joins TRBV27 to TRBJ2-4; TRBD1 agrees at 7 bases. The CDR3 has 13 residues. Losses at the gene ends were 5 bases for V and 6 bases for J; bases not matched to a gene: 4. Germline lookup yields CDR1 MNHEY and CDR2 SMNVEV (reference sequence). CDR3 residues: CASSPRDRNIQYF. CDR3 bases: TGTGCCAGCAGTCCACGGGACAGAAACATTCAGTACTTC.

This sequence joins TRBV10-3 and TRBJ2-5, with D unresolved. Trimming stripped 11 bases from V and 4 bases from J, with 11 bases between. CDR1 is ENHRY and CDR2 is SYGVKD in the germline V gene. The CDR3 covers 11 residues. The DNA of the CDR3 is TGTGCCTCCCGGATAGGAGAGACCCAGTACTTC. This translates into CASRIGETQYF.

In its sample, this clonotype was seen a few times. This chain connects TRBV20-1 to TRBJ2-7; D is perhaps TRBD2 (5 bases). Trimming removed 0 bases from V and 2 bases from J, with 14 bases in between. The length of the CDR3 is 15 residues. Germline V CDR1 and CDR2: DFQATT, SNEGSKA (reference sequence). CDR3 loop: CSARDARSGTYEQYF. The CDR3 bases are TGCAGTGCTAGAGATGCAAGGTCGGGGACCTACGAGCAGTACTTC.

The chain is built from TRBV7-9 and TRBJ1-1, with a weak D call TRBD1 (5 bases). Germline V lookup: CDR1 SEHNR, CDR2 FQNEAQ (reference sequence). The CDR3 totals 13 residues. V lost 3 bases, J lost 6 bases, and 11 bases lay in between. CDR3 nucleotides: TGTGCCAGCAGCTTTGGAGGGGTGGCTGAAGCTTTCTTT. As protein: CASSFGGVAEAFF.

This rearrangement joins TRBV2 to TRBJ1-1; 11 positions agree with TRBD1. Germline V CDR1 and CDR2: SNHLY, FYNNEI. The V gene end was trimmed by 2 bases and the J gene end by 4 bases; junction bases not matched to a gene: 3. The CDR3 totals 15 residues. The CDR3 reads CASSERGTGGTEAFF. The CDR3 DNA reads as TGTGCCAGCAGTGAAAGGGGGACAGGGGGCACTGAAGCTTTCTTT.

This clonotype was counted a few times. The chain carries TRBV9 and TRBJ2-7, with a tentative D call TRBD1 (5 bases). CDR3 length: 15 residues. Trimming took off 0 bases at V and 2 bases at J, with 12 bases between the two ends. Germline loops: CDR1 SGDLS, CDR2 YYNGEE. CDR3 region: CASSVGGTGPYEQYF. DNA for the CDR3: TGTGCCAGCAGCGTAGGTGGTACAGGACCCTACGAGCAGTACTTC. Supplemented by reference TRBV9 and TRBJ2-7, the full variable domain reads DSGVTQTPKHLITATGQRVTLRCSPRSGDLSVYWYQQSLDQGLQFLIQYYNGEERAKGNILERFSAQQFPDLHSELNLSSLELGDSALYFCASSVGGTGPYEQYFGPGTRLTVT.

The chain combines TRBV7-3 with TRBJ2-7; 7 bases are a match to TRBD1. This CDR3 has 13 amino acids. With V trimmed by 5 bases and J by 7 bases, 8 bases remained unmatched. Looked up from germline, CDR1 is SGHTA and CDR2 is FQGTGA. CDR3 in amino acids: CASSLRQGEEQYF. Written as DNA, the CDR3 is TGTGCCAGCAGCCTCCGACAGGGAGAAGAGCAGTACTTC.

This clonotype was found a few times. The chain couples TRBV20-1 to TRBJ1-5, with D unclear. This CDR3 comprises 13 residues. The germline V gene encodes CDR1 DFQATT and CDR2 SNEGSKA (reference sequence). The V end was cut by 2 bases, the J end by 7 bases, with 12 bases between. CDR3 DNA sequence: TGCAGTGCTAGAAAATATAGCGGCCAGCCCCAGCATTTT. It specifies CSARKYSGQPQHF.

This clonotype was picked up a small number of times. This chain links TRBV6-6 with TRBJ2-7; D tentatively reads TRBD1 or TRBD2 (5 bases each). Trimming shortened V by 10 bases and J by 2 bases, and 15 bases separated the two germline ends. This CDR3 has 13 residues. Germline V gene lookup returns CDR1 MNHNY and CDR2 SVGAGI (reference sequence). The CDR3 reads CATTRGATYEQYV. The CDR3 DNA follows: TGTGCCACCACTCGGGGCGCAACCTACGAGCAGTACGTC.

This clonotype was recorded at least ten times. The chain combines TRBV6-2 or TRBV6-3 with TRBJ2-2, with D unclear. This CDR3 contains 14 residues. Trimming removed 4 bases from V and 5 bases from J, with 11 bases in between. The germline CDR1 and CDR2 sequences are MNHEY and SVGEGT. The CDR3 region is CASSFRERTGELFF. The CDR3 nucleotides are TGTGCCAGCAGTTTTAGGGAACGTACCGGGGAGCTGTTTTTT.

In its sample, this clonotype was seen many times. The rearrangement uses TRBV6-6 and TRBJ2-5; 7 nucleotides line up with TRBD2. J gave up 3 bases and V 2 bases, and 0 bases lay outside the gene matches. Germline CDR1 and CDR2: MNHNY and SVGAGI (reference sequence). The CDR3 has 13 amino acids. CDR3 in DNA: TGTGCCAGCAGTTACCGGGGGGAAGAGACCCAGTACTTC. Protein sequence: CASSYRGEETQYF.

The chain is built from TRBV7-9 and TRBJ2-7; a possible D gene is TRBD2 (5 bases). Trimming removed 2 bases from V and 2 bases from J, with 10 bases in between. The CDR3 spans 14 residues. Germline V gene sequence: CDR1 SEHNR, CDR2 FQNEAQ (reference sequence). The CDR3 spells CASSLSGITYEQYF. The CDR3 nucleotides are TGTGCCAGCAGCTTATCCGGGATTACCTACGAGCAGTACTTC.

Regarding this clonotype: The conserved phenylalanine or tryptophan normally closing the CDR3 is absent here, so this likely arose from a read error. This chain connects TRBV20-1 to TRBJ1-5; the D gene is possibly TRBD1 (5 bases). This CDR3 has 14 amino acids. Trimming shortened V by 3 bases and J by 2 bases, and 11 bases separated the two germline ends. CDR1 DFQATT and CDR2 SNEGSKA come from the germline V gene (reference sequence). DNA for the CDR3: TGCAGTGCTAGCTGGGGGATGGGCAATCAGCCCCAGCATTCT. Translation: CSASWGMGNQPQHS.

The rearrangement uses TRBV20-1 and TRBJ1-2; D is unresolved. There are 13 residues in the CDR3. Germline V CDR1 and CDR2: DFQATT, SNEGSKA (reference sequence). V lost 4 bases, J lost 3 bases, and 12 bases lay in between. The CDR3 DNA follows: TGCAGTGCTAAACAGAGTTCCTACTATGGCTACACCTTC. Its protein product is CSAKQSSYYGYTF.

V gene TRBV4-1 combines with J gene TRBJ1-2; D unclear. This CDR3 is built from 15 residues. V was trimmed by 1 base and J by 8 bases, leaving 17 bases between them. The germline gives CDR1 MGHRA, CDR2 YSYEKL. The CDR3 coding sequence is TGCGCCAGCAGCCAAGCCGATCTCGTTGCGGGGGGCTACACCTTC. Translating gives CASSQADLVAGGYTF.

The chain combines TRBV20-1 with TRBJ2-5; 7 bases line up with TRBD2. Looked up from germline, CDR1 is DFQATT and CDR2 is SNEGSKA (reference sequence). With V trimmed by 6 bases and J by 2 bases, 6 bases remained unmatched. This CDR3 is built from 13 residues. The CDR3 loop is CSAGRGTQETQYF. In DNA, the CDR3 is TGCAGTGCGGGGCGGGGGACGCAAGAGACCCAGTACTTC.

This clonotype was observed a handful of times. The CDR3 DNA reads as TGTGCCAGCAGCTTATGGGGGACTCAGACAGATACGCAGTATTTT. Its protein product is CASSLWGTQTDTQYF. V usage is TRBV7-2 and J usage is TRBJ2-3, with a weak D call TRBD2 (6 bases). Germline-derived CDR1 and CDR2 are SGHTA and FQGNSA. V dropped 2 bases and J dropped 3 bases, with 12 bases sitting between them. CDR3 length: 15 residues.

This clonotype was observed a handful of times. The V and J genes are TRBV20-1 and TRBJ1-1, with D possibly TRBD1 on 6 matching bases. Trimming removed 3 bases at V and 4 bases at J, with 12 bases between. Germline lookup yields CDR1 DFQATT and CDR2 SNEGSKA (reference sequence). This CDR3 is 13 amino acids long. CDR3 sequence reads: CSASPGAGTEAFF. Here the CDR3 DNA reads TGCAGTGCTAGTCCGGGGGCGGGCACTGAAGCTTTCTTT.

This clonotype was seen more than once but under ten times. The chain is built from TRBV5-4 and TRBJ1-1, with D tentatively TRBD1 (5 bases). V shed 4 bases and J shed 7 bases, with 14 bases lying between them. CDR1 is SGHNT and CDR2 is YYREEE in the germline V gene (reference sequence). There are 13 residues in the CDR3. The CDR3 DNA sequence: TGTGCCAGCAGCATCGACAGTTCCAATGAAGCTTTCTTT. Protein sequence: CASSIDSSNEAFF.

The V gene is TRBV11-3, the J gene TRBJ2-1, with D tentatively TRBD2 (7 bases). There are 15 residues in the CDR3. Per germline, CDR1 SGHNT and CDR2 YENEEA. V lost 1 base, J lost 5 bases, and 12 bases lay in between. The CDR3 protein is CASSLVGGADNEQFF. Here the CDR3 DNA reads TGTGCCAGCAGCTTAGTGGGGGGGGCCGACAATGAGCAGTTCTTC.

The V and J genes are TRBV2 and TRBJ2-1; 8 positions match TRBD1. Germline lookup yields CDR1 SNHLY and CDR2 FYNNEI. This CDR3 has 14 residues. The J segment lost 6 bases and the V segment lost 6 bases, leaving 7 bases of the junction unmatched. The CDR3 here is CASSLQGVSNEQFF. CDR3 sequence (DNA): TGTGCCAGCAGCCTACAGGGGGTGAGCAATGAGCAGTTCTTC.